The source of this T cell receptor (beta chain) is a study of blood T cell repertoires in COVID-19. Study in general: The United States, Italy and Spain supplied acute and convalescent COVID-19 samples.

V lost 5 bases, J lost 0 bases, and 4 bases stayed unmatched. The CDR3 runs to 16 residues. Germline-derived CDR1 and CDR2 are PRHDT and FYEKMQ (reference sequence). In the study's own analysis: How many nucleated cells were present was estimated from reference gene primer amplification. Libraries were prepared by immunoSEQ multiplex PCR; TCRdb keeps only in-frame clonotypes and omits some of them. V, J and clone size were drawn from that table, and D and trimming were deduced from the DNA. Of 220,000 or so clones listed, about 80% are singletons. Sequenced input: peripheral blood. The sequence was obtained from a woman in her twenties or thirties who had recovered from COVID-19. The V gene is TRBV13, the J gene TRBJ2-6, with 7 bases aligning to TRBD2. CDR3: CASSNQRDSGANVLTF. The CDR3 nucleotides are TGTGCCAGCAGCAACCAGCGGGACTCTGGGGCCAACGTCCTGACTTTC.